The rows below give T cell receptor beta chains drawn from one sample of a study of beta chain features in type 1 diabetes. Profiling relied on immunoSEQ multiplex PCR, and the TCRdb table lists in-frame clones only, not all of them. The data hold about 160,000 clones, with roughly 60% observed a single time. The sample was naive CD4+ T cells from blood. Receptors were obtained from a man under 40 with type 1 diabetes. Both conserved end residues are part of each CDR3. A D gene is named only where the DNA matches it firmly. The size of a clone is reported for some rows only, either as once, few or many, or as a class for expanded clones.

d_gene,abundance,j_gene,v_gene,CDR3aa,CDR3nt
TRBD2,.,TRBJ2-5,TRBV7-2,CASSLVFPSGATQETQYF,TGTGCCAGCAGCTTAGTTTTTCCTAGCGGGGCGACTCAAGAGACCCAGTACTTC
.,.,TRBJ2-7,TRBV15,CATSRTVSSYEQYF,TGTGCCACCAGCAGGACAGTTTCCTCCTACGAGCAGTACTTC
.,.,TRBJ2-5,TRBV23-1,CASSRRDTQETQYF,TGCGCCAGCAGTCGCCGGGACACCCAAGAGACCCAGTACTTC
TRBD1,.,TRBJ2-3,TRBV6-5,CASSPGQATDTQYF,TGTGCCAGCAGCCCGGGACAGGCCACAGATACGCAGTATTTT
.,few,TRBJ1-6,TRBV15,CATSRDPRGALPLHF,TGTGCCACCAGCAGAGATCCGAGGGGGGCTTTACCCCTCCACTTT
.,.,TRBJ2-5,TRBV4-3,CASSQEPVSGQETQYF,TGCGCCAGCAGCCAAGAACCCGTTAGCGGTCAAGAGACCCAGTACTTC
.,few,TRBJ1-2,TRBV15,CATSRDLVGRGGYTF,TGTGCCACCAGCAGAGATCTAGTAGGGCGGGGTGGCTACACCTTC
.,few,TRBJ2-3,TRBV23-1,CASSQSNQASTDTQYF,TGCGCCAGCAGTCAGTCCAATCAGGCGAGCACAGATACGCAGTATTTT
.,.,TRBJ1-1,TRBV11-2,CASSSKGARRNTEAFF,TGTGCCAGCAGCTCCAAAGGAGCCAGGAGGAACACTGAAGCTTTCTTT
.,.,TRBJ2-7,TRBV21-1,CASSAGAPYEQYF,TGTGCCAGCAGCGCCGGAGCGCCCTACGAGCAGTACTTC
.,few,TRBJ2-3,TRBV4-1,CASSHLDHTDTQYF,TGCGCCAGCAGCCACCTGGACCACACAGATACGCAGTATTTT